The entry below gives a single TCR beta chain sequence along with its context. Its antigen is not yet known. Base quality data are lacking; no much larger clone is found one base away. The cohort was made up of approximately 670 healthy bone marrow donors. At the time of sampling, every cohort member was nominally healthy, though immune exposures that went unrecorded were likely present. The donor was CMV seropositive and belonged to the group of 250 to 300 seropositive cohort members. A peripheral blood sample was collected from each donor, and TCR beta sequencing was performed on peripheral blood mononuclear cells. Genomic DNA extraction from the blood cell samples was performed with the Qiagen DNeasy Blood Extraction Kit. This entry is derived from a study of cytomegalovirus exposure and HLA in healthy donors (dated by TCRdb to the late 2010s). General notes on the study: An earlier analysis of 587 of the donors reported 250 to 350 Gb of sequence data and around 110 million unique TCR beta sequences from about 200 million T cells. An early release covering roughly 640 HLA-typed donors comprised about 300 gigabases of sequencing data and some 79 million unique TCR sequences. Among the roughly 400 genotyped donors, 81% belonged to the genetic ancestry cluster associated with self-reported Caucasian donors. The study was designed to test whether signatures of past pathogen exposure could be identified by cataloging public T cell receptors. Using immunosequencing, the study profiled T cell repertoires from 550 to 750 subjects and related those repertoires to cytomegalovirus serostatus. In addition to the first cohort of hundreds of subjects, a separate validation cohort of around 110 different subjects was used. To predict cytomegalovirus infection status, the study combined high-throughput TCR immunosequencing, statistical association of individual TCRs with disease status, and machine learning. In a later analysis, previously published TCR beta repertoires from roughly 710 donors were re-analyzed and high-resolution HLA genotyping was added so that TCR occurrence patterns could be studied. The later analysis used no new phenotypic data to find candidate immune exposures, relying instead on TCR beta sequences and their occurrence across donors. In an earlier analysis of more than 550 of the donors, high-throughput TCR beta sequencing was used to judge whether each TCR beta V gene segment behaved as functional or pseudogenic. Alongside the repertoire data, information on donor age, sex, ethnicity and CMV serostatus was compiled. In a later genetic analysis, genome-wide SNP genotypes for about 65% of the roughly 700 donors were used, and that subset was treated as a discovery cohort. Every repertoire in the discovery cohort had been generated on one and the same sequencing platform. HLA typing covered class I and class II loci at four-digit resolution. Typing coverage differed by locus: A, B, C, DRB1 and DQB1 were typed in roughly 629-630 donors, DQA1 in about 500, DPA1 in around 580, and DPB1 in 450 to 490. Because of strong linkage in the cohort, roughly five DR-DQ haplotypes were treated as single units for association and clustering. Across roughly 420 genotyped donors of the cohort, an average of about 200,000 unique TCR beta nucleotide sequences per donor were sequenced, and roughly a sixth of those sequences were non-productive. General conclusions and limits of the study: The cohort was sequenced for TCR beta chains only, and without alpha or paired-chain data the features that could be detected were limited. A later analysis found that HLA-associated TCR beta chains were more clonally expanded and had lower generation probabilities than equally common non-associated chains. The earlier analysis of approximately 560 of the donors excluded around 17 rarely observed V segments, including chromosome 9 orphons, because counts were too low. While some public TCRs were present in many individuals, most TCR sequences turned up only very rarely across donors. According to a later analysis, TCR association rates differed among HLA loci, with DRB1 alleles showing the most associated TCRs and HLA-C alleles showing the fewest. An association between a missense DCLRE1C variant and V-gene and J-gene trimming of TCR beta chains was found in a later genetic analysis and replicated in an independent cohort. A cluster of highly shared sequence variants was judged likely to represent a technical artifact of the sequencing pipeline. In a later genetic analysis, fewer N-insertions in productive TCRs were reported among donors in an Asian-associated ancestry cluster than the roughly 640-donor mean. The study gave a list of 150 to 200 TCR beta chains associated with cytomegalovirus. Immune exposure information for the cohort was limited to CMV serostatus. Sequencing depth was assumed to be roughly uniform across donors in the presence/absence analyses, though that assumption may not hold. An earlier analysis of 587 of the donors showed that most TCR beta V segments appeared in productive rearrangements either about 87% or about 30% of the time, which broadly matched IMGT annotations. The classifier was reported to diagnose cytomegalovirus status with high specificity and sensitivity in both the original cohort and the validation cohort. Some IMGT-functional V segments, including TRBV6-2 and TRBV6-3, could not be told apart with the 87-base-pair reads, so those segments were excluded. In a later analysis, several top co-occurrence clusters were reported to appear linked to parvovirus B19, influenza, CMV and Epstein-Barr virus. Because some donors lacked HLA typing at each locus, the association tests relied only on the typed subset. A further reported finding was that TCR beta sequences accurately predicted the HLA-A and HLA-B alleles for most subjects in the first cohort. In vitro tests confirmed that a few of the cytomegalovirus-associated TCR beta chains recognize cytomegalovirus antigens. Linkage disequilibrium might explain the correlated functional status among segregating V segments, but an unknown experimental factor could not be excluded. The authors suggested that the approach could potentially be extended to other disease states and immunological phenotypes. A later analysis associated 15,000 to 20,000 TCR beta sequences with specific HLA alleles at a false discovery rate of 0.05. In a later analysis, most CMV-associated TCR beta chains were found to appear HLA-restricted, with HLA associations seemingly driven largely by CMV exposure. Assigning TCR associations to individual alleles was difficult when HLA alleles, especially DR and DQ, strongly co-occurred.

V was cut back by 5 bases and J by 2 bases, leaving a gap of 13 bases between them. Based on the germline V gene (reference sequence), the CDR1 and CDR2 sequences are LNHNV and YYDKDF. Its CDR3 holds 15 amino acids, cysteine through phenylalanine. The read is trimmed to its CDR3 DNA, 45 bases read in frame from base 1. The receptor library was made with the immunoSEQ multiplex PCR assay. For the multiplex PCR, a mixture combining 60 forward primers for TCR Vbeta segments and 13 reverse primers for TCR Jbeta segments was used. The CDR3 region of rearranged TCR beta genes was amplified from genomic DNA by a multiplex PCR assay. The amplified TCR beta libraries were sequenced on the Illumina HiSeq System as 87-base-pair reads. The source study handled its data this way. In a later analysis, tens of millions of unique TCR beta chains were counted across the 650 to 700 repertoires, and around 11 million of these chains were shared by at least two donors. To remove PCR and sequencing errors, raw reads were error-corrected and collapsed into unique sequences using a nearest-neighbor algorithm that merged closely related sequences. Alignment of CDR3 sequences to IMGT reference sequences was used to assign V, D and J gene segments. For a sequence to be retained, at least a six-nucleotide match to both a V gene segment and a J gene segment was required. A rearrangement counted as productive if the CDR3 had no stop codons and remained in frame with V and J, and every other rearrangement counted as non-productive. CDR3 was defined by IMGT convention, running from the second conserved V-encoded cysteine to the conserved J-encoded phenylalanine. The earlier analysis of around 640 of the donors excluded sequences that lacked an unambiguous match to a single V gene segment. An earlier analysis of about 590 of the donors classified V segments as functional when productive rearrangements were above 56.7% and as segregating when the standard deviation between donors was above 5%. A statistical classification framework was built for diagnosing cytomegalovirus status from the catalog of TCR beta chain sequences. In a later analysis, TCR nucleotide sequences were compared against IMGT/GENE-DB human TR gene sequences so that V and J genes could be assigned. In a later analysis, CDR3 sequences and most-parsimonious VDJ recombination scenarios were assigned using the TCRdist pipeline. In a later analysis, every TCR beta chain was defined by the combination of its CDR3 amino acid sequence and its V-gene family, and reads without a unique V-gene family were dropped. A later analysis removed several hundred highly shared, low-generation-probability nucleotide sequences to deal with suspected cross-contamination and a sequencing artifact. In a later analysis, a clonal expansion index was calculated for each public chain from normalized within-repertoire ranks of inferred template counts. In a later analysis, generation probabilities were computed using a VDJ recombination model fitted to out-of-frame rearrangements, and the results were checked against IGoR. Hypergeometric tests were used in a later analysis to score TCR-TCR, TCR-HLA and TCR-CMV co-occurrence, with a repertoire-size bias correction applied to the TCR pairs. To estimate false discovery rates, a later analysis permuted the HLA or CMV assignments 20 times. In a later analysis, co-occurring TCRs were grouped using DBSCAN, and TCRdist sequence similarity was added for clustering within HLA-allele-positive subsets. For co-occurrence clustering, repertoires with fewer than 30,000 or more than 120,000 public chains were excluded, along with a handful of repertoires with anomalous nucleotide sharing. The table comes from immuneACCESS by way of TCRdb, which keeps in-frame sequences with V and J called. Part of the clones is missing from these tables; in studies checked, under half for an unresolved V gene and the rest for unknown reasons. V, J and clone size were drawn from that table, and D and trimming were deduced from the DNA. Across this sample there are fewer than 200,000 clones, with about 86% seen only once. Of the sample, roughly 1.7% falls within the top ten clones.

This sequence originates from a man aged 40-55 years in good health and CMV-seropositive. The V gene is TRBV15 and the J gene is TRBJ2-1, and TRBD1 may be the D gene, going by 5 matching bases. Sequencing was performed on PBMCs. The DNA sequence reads TGTGCCACCAGCCCACAGCCAGGGACCTACAATGAGCAGTTCTTC. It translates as CATSPQPGTYNEQFF.